These 25 T cell receptor beta chains were all obtained from the same sample, sequenced in a study of beta chain features in type 1 diabetes. Expressed TCRB transcripts were sequenced, since all the RNA that had been isolated was reverse transcribed. The protocol was immunoSEQ multiplex PCR, while the TCRdb copy is restricted to in-frame clones and leaves out a portion. The sample has roughly 370,000 clones, about 15% seen once. Source material: naive CD4+ T cells from blood. The receptors originated from a man aged 30 to 45 in good health.

This chain connects TRBV6-1 to TRBJ2-7; 10 nucleotides align to TRBD2. Trimming removed 5 bases from V and 0 bases from J; junction bases left unmatched: 4. Germline V gene data show CDR1 as MNHNS and CDR2 as SASEGT. The CDR3 runs to 15 residues. The CDR3 nucleotides are TGTGCCAGCAGTTTAGCGGGAGGTAGCTCCTACGAGCAGTACGTC. It encodes CASSLAGGSSYEQYV.

The chain carries TRBV7-8 and TRBJ2-1; no reliable D call. CDR1 and CDR2 from the germline V gene are SGHVS and FQNEAQ. The CDR3 consists of 12 residues. V was clipped by 2 bases and J by 12 bases, with 11 bases between them. The CDR3 DNA reads as TGTGCCAGCAGCTTAATCTCTTCTGGGCAGTTCTTC. It yields the protein CASSLISSGQFF.

A few counts support this clone. The chain joins TRBV7-9 to TRBJ2-3, with 8 nucleotides matching TRBD2. Germline assignment: CDR1 SEHNR and CDR2 FQNEAQ (reference sequence). The CDR3 totals 15 residues. V was clipped by 5 bases and J by 4 bases; unmatched bases: 8. CDR3 in amino acids: CASSRRSGSSDTQYF. In DNA, the CDR3 is TGTGCCAGCAGCCGACGAAGCGGGAGCTCAGATACGCAGTATTTT.

This clone was counted only a few times. The chain recombines TRBV5-6 with TRBJ1-2; the D is unclear. Trimming took 0 bases from V and 5 from J, leaving 8 bases between them. This CDR3 is built from 13 residues. Germline-derived CDR1 and CDR2 are SGHDT and YYEEEE. CDR3 sequence: CASSLDAQYGYTF. The DNA for the CDR3 is TGTGCCAGCAGCTTGGACGCCCAGTATGGCTACACCTTC.

This clone was counted between two and nine times. J is TRBJ2-5 and V is TRBV5-4; TRBD2 agrees at 7 bases. J gave up 5 bases and V 5 bases, and 6 bases lay outside the gene matches. The CDR3 contains 13 residues. CDR1 SGHNT and CDR2 YYREEE come from the germline V gene (reference sequence). This CDR3 reads CASRKRDEETQYF. The CDR3 DNA reads as TGTGCCAGCAGGAAGCGGGACGAGGAGACCCAGTACTTC.

The table lists this clone with a count of one. The chain links TRBV7-8 to TRBJ1-6; 8 bases map to TRBD1. The V gene end was trimmed by 4 bases and the J gene end by 13 bases; junction bases not matched to a gene: 15. This CDR3 has 16 residues. Germline V lookup: CDR1 SGHVS, CDR2 FQNEAQ. Here the CDR3 DNA reads TGTGCCAGCAGCTCCGGACAGGGAGTAATTCAAACGCCCCTCCACTTT. This translates into CASSSGQGVIQTPLHF.

This clone was counted a few times. V and J are TRBV7-2 and TRBJ2-7; D gene uncertain. Trimming cost V 1 base and J 4 bases, with 14 bases left between them. The length of the CDR3 is 15 residues. From germline, CDR1 is SGHTA and CDR2 FQGNSA. The CDR3 DNA reads TGTGCCAGCAGCTTAGGTCCAAAGAACGCTTACGAGCAGTACTTC. Its translation: CASSLGPKNAYEQYF.

The sample holds a few counts of this clone. CDR3: CSDTLGRAFF. CDR3 bases: TGCAGCGACACACTTGGGCGGGCTTTCTTT. The V gene is TRBV29-1, the J gene TRBJ1-1; D is uncertain. Trimming pared 7 bases from V and 11 bases from J, leaving 14 bases between. The germline CDR1 and CDR2 sequences are SQVTM and ANQGSEA. The CDR3 sequence is 10 residues long.

There are a few counts of this clone. The V gene is TRBV30, the J gene TRBJ2-5; 11 bases are a match to TRBD2. Germline CDR1 and CDR2: GTSNPN and SVGIG (reference sequence). J lost 1 base, V lost 3 bases, and 4 bases had no gene match. CDR3 size: 15 residues. The CDR3 reads CAWSTGTSGQETQYF. The CDR3 DNA follows: TGTGCCTGGAGCACGGGGACTAGCGGCCAAGAGACCCAGTACTTC.

The chain carries TRBV12-2 and TRBJ2-3; TRBD2, the table's D call, was not compared with the DNA. TRBV12-2 constitutes a pseudogene. This CDR3 has 19 residues. The CDR3 coding sequence is TGTGCAAGTCGCCTTAGGCCTCCGGGAGCGTGGGGGGGCACAGATACGCAGTATTTT. Translation gives CASRLRPPGAWGGTDTQYF.

The chain employs TRBV7-2 and TRBJ2-3; a possible D gene is TRBD2 (6 bases). This CDR3 contains 13 residues. The germline V gene encodes CDR1 SGHTA and CDR2 FQGNSA. Deletions cut 8 bases from V and 7 bases from J, with 16 bases between. CDR3 in DNA: TGTGCCAGCGGGGGGTTGACTTTCTATACGCAGTATTTT. Its translation: CASGGLTFYTQYF.

CDR3 in DNA: TGTGCCAGCAGTCCGACTAGCCGCTCGGAGCAGTACGTC. Translating gives CASSPTSRSEQYV. This chain links TRBV27 with TRBJ2-7; 7 positions match TRBD2. Trimming took 5 bases from V and 7 from J; bases not matched to a gene: 8. The CDR3 is made up of 13 amino acids. The germline V gene has CDR1 MNHEY and CDR2 SMNVEV (reference sequence).

The chain employs TRBV18 and TRBJ2-7; 8 bases line up with TRBD1. V shed 5 bases, J shed 9 bases, and the junction held 9 bases outside the gene matches. Germline CDR1 and CDR2: KGHSH and LQKENI. The CDR3 runs 13 residues. The CDR3 DNA is TGTGCCAGCTCATCAAAGACAGGGGTTGGGCAGTACGTC. This translates into CASSSKTGVGQYV.

Note on this clone: Different DNA sequences within this sample yield the same CDR3. V gene TRBV9 combines with J gene TRBJ2-5; D not certain. Trimming left V 2 bases short and J 3 bases short, with 8 bases between. There are 13 residues in the CDR3. Looked up from germline, CDR1 is SGDLS and CDR2 is YYNGEE. The CDR3 sequence is CASSVGGEETQYF. The CDR3, as DNA: TGTGCCAGCAGCGTGGGCGGAGAAGAGACCCAGTACTTC.

This clone turned up a few times. The chain joins TRBV7-9 to TRBJ2-7, with D perhaps matching TRBD1 or TRBD2 (5 bases each). The CDR3 consists of 13 residues. Germline CDR1 reads SEHNR; CDR2 reads FQNEAQ (reference sequence). Deletions cut 5 bases from V and 6 bases from J, with 14 bases between. The CDR3 is CASSPSRGGEQYV. CDR3 bases: TGTGCCAGCAGCCCAAGTCGGGGCGGCGAGCAGTACGTC.

This clone has more than one count but fewer than ten. The chain joins TRBV7-9 to TRBJ1-5; perhaps TRBD1 as D (5 bases). V lost 3 bases and J lost 4, with 10 bases in between. The CDR3 contains 14 residues. Germline CDR1 reads SEHNR; CDR2 reads FQNEAQ (reference sequence). The CDR3 sequence is CASSLGSGNQPQHF. The CDR3 bases are TGTGCCAGCAGCTTGGGGTCAGGGAATCAGCCCCAGCATTTT.

The V call is TRBV9, the J call TRBJ2-2; 9 bases are shared with TRBD1. CDR1 and CDR2 (germline): SGDLS, YYNGEE. The CDR3 has 16 residues. J lost 5 bases, V lost 3 bases, and 8 bases had no gene match. The CDR3 DNA reads as TGTGCCAGCAGCGCCGCTACAGGGGGCGCAACCGGGGAGCTGTTTTTT. Its protein is CASSAATGGATGELFF.

The CDR3 DNA sequence: TGTGCCAGCAGCTGGGAAGGAGATCAGCCCCAGCATTTT. This codes for CASSWEGDQPQHF. The chain combines TRBV7-9 with TRBJ1-5; D is unresolved. This CDR3 is 13 amino acids long. Trimming removed 4 bases at V and 5 bases at J, with 9 bases between. Germline CDR1 reads SEHNR; CDR2 reads FQNEAQ (reference sequence).

This clone was counted between two and nine times. CDR3 loop: CASSPATGVGTQYF. CDR3 in DNA: TGCGCCAGCAGCCCGGCCACCGGGGTCGGGACCCAGTACTTC. The rearrangement uses TRBV4-3 and TRBJ2-5; a possible D gene is TRBD2 (5 bases). The germline V gene encodes CDR1 LGHNA and CDR2 YSLEER. V was shortened by 4 bases and J by 7 bases, with 16 bases between the two germline ends. This CDR3 contains 14 residues.

This clone was counted only a few times. V gene TRBV7-3 combines with J gene TRBJ2-2, with D possibly TRBD2 on 6 matching bases. There are 14 residues in the CDR3. CDR1 is SGHTA and CDR2 is FQGTGA in the germline V gene. The ends were cut back, 5 bases at V and 4 bases at J, with 11 bases in the middle. The CDR3 bases are TGTGCCAGCAGCAGCGGGCCCACCACCGGGGAGCTGTTTTTT. It encodes CASSSGPTTGELFF.

The rearrangement links TRBV7-8 to TRBJ2-5, with D perhaps matching TRBD1 (6 bases). CDR3 length equals 14 residues. Deletions cut 3 bases from V and 3 bases from J, with 11 bases between. From germline, CDR1 is SGHVS and CDR2 FQNEAQ. CDR3 DNA: TGTGCCAGCAGCTTTGCTCAGGGGAAAGAGACCCAGTACTTC. Residues: CASSFAQGKETQYF.

The count of this clone is one. The junction shows a germline mismatch at one end, possibly a read error. The rearrangement joins TRBV7-2 to TRBJ2-5; D unresolved. This CDR3 contains 14 residues. The germline V gene encodes CDR1 SGHTA and CDR2 FQGNSA. The CDR3 DNA sequence: TGTGCCAGCAGCTTAATCAGTCCAGGAGAGACCCAATACTTC. The encoded protein is CASSLISPGETQYF.

This clone was detected only a few times. The V call is TRBV11-2, the J call TRBJ2-5; 7 bases line up with TRBD1. The CDR3 is 14 residues long. Germline CDR1 is SGHAT and CDR2 is FQNNGV. V shed 5 bases, J shed 1 base, and the junction held 4 bases outside the gene matches. The CDR3 DNA follows: TGTGCCAGCAGCCCAACAGGGGTCCAAGAGACCCAGTACTTC. It encodes CASSPTGVQETQYF.

The chain recombines TRBV6-6 with TRBJ1-1; no clear D. The V and J ends lost 0 bases and 10 bases respectively, with 9 bases between them. This CDR3 region has 12 residues. CDR1 MNHNY and CDR2 SVGAGI come from the germline V gene (reference sequence). The CDR3 nucleotides are TGTGCCAGCAGTTACTCGAAGGTAGGAGCTTTCTTT. Protein sequence: CASSYSKVGAFF.

V gene TRBV7-9 combines with J gene TRBJ2-3; TRBD2 matches at 8 bases. This CDR3 is 14 amino acids long. CDR1 and CDR2 from the germline V gene are SEHNR and FQNEAQ (reference sequence). V shed 7 bases and J 6 bases; nucleotides not matched to a gene: 9. The CDR3 protein is CASTLRIAGDTQYF. The CDR3 coding sequence is TGTGCCAGCACTTTGCGGATAGCGGGGGATACGCAGTATTTT.